One and the same sample provided the 19 T cell receptor beta chains below, sequenced in a study of blood T cells in healthy people across ages. Combining a sample-barcoded 5' primer with a J-beta primer mix, a second PCR ran for roughly 7 to 12 cycles. MiXCR was run by TCRdb on the 5' RACE reads, yielding one entry per CDR3 protein. Of 800,000 to 1,300,000 distinct CDR3 sequences listed, approximately 25% are singletons. These records were also assigned to another study, of T cells of mothers and their children.

The sample was blood. The source of these receptors is a girl aged 2 to 9 in good health.

This chain joins TRBV12-3 or TRBV12-4 and TRBJ2-2; no reliable D call. The CDR3 sequence is 15 residues long. V was trimmed by 4 bases and J by 3 bases, leaving 12 bases between them. CDR3 DNA: TGTGCCAGCAGTTCCACAAATGGGGACACCGGGGAGCTGTTTTTT. Residues: CASSSTNGDTGELFF.

V usage is TRBV6-6 and J usage is TRBJ1-1; 7 bases fit TRBD1. Trimming cost V 11 bases and J 2 bases; bases outside gene matches: 11. From germline, CDR1 is MNHNY and CDR2 SVGAGI (reference sequence). The CDR3 contains 14 residues. DNA of the CDR3: TGTGCCGGCGGCCCGGGACAGCTTAACACTGAAGCTTTCTTT. Residues: CAGGPGQLNTEAFF.

This clonotype has a single count. The chain combines TRBV28 with TRBJ2-3; tentative D call: TRBD1 (6 bases). Germline CDR1 MDHEN, CDR2 SYDVKM. The CDR3 extends over 15 amino acids. V lost 6 bases and J lost 4, with 17 bases in between. CDR3 nucleotides: TGTGCCAGCAGCCCCGTCGACAGGCACCCAGATACGCAGTATTTT. This translates into CASSPVDRHPDTQYF.

This clonotype was observed a few times. The rearrangement links TRBV29-1 to TRBJ2-5; D is undetermined. The CDR3 sequence is 12 residues long. Trimming stripped 3 bases from V and 3 bases from J, with 8 bases between. The germline V gene has CDR1 SQVTM and CDR2 ANQGSEA. The CDR3 spells CSVDFREETQYF. The CDR3 coding sequence is TGCAGCGTTGACTTCAGAGAAGAGACCCAGTACTTC. The full variable domain, completed using reference TRBV29-1 and TRBJ2-5, is SAVISQKPSRDICQRGTSLTIQCQVDSQVTMMFWYRQQPGQSLTLIATANQGSEATYESGFVIDKFPISRPNLTFSTLTVSNMSPEDSSIYLCSVDFREETQYFGPGTRLLVL.

The CDR3 is CASSSLSDWDTEAFF. In nucleotides, the CDR3 is TGTGCCAGCAGTTCCCTATCCGACTGGGACACTGAAGCTTTCTTT. The chain uses TRBV12-3 or TRBV12-4 and TRBJ1-1; D remains unclear. This CDR3 has 15 amino acids. Trimming removed 4 bases at V and 3 bases at J, with 15 bases between.

V gene TRBV9 combines with J gene TRBJ2-5; 8 nucleotides match TRBD2. TRBJ2-1 matches the DNA end more closely, so the J call is doubtful. The CDR3 loop spans 14 amino acids. Per germline, CDR1 SGDLS and CDR2 YYNGEE. CDR3 in amino acids: CASSVGTSTGEQFF. In nucleotides, the CDR3 is TGTGCCAGCAGCGTCGGGACTAGTACTGGTGAGCAGTTCTTC.

V and J are TRBV11-2 and TRBJ2-7; TRBD2 agrees at 10 bases. The CDR3 covers 17 residues. Germline loops: CDR1 SGHAT, CDR2 FQNNGV. The V gene end was trimmed by 3 bases and the J gene end by 3 bases; junction bases not matched to a gene: 11. The CDR3 nucleotides are TGTGCCAGCAGCTTCCCCCCCCTCCTAGCGGGAGACTACGAGCAGTACTTC. This gives the protein CASSFPPLLAGDYEQYF. The full variable domain, its missing parts supplied by reference TRBV11-2 and TRBJ2-7, is EAGVAQSPRYKIIEKRQSVAFWCNPISGHATLYWYQQILGQGPKLLIQFQNNGVVDDSQLPKDRFSAERLKGVDSTLKIQPAKLEDSAVYLCASSFPPLLAGDYEQYFGPGTRLTVT.

This clonotype was counted a few times. The gene calls are TRBV27 and TRBJ2-1, with TRBD2 matching over 12 bases. Germline assignment: CDR1 MNHEY and CDR2 SMNVEV (reference sequence). Unmatched junction bases numbered 9, after V lost 0 bases and J lost 0 bases. The CDR3 is 20 amino acids. CDR3 sequence (DNA): TGTGCCAGCAGTTTATCCTCCCGACTAGCGGGGGCGTCCTCCTACAATGAGCAGTTCTTC. It yields the protein CASSLSSRLAGASSYNEQFF.

There are a few counts of this clonotype. The V and J genes are TRBV11-3 and TRBJ2-1, with a possible D match to TRBD2 (6 bases). The CDR3 is 16 amino acids. V lost 0 bases, J lost 0 bases, and 9 bases lay in between. CDR1 is SGHNT, CDR2 YENEEA, per germline. CDR3 DNA sequence: TGTGCCAGCAGCTTAGATCCCGGGAGCTCCTACAATGAGCAGTTCTTC. This codes for CASSLDPGSSYNEQFF.

The chain uses TRBV25-1 and TRBJ2-5; no definite D call. V gave up 4 bases and J gave up 5 bases, with 5 bases separating them. This CDR3 comprises 11 residues. CDR1 is MGHDK, CDR2 SYGVNS, per germline. The CDR3 sequence is CASSVHETQYF. CDR3 bases: TGTGCCAGCAGTGTTCACGAGACCCAGTACTTC.

This clonotype was observed a few times. V usage is TRBV7-3 and J usage is TRBJ2-7; the match to TRBD1 covers 7 bases. Gene TRBJ2-1 matches the end of the DNA better, so the J call may be wrong. CDR1 is SGHTA and CDR2 is FQGTGA in the germline V gene. This CDR3 has 13 amino acids. The CDR3 DNA follows: TGTGCCAGCAGCTTTTTACAGGGGAATGAGCAGTTCTTC. Residues: CASSFLQGNEQFF.

This chain links TRBV29-1 with TRBJ1-1; D gene uncertain. Germline V gene data show CDR1 as SQVTM and CDR2 as ANQGSEA. There are 15 residues in the CDR3. With 3 bases removed from V and 1 base from J, the gap between germline ends came to 15 bases. In nucleotides, the CDR3 is TGCAGCGTTGACAAGGACGGTTTTCAGAACACTGAAGCTTTCTTT. It is translated as CSVDKDGFQNTEAFF.

This chain connects TRBV29-1 to TRBJ2-1, with 7 bases matching TRBD1. Per the germline V gene, CDR1 is SQVTM and CDR2 is ANQGSEA. CDR3 length: 15 residues. With V trimmed by 6 bases and J by 9 bases, 17 bases remained unmatched. The CDR3 is CSVDDRERSRGEQFF. CDR3 bases: TGCAGCGTAGATGACAGGGAAAGATCGAGGGGTGAGCAGTTCTTC.

In its sample, this clonotype was seen a few times. This rearrangement joins TRBV29-1 to TRBJ2-5; D not certain. Trimming shortened V by 6 bases and J by 4 bases, and 12 bases separated the two germline ends. The germline CDR1 and CDR2 sequences are SQVTM and ANQGSEA. The CDR3 is 12 amino acids. The CDR3 here is CSVSDGPETQYF. CDR3 coding DNA: TGCAGCGTCTCGGACGGCCCAGAGACCCAGTACTTC. The full variable domain, its missing parts supplied by reference TRBV29-1 and TRBJ2-5, is SAVISQKPSRDICQRGTSLTIQCQVDSQVTMMFWYRQQPGQSLTLIATANQGSEATYESGFVIDKFPISRPNLTFSTLTVSNMSPEDSSIYLCSVSDGPETQYFGPGTRLLVL.

V usage is TRBV12-3 or TRBV12-4 and J usage is TRBJ2-5; 11 nucleotides match TRBD2. The J call may not be correct, given that the DNA end is closer to TRBJ2-7. The CDR3 covers 16 residues. The CDR3 nucleotides read TGTGCCAGCAGTTTACAGGCGGCTAGCGGGAGGTTCGAGCAGTACTTC. Its translation is CASSLQAASGRFEQYF.

This clonotype is judged medium-sized. The V call is TRBV7-3, the J call TRBJ2-1, with 7 bases identical to TRBD2. V lost 3 bases to trimming and J lost 7 bases; unmatched junction nucleotides: 9. The CDR3 contains 15 residues. The germline V gene has CDR1 SGHTA and CDR2 FQGTGA. The CDR3: CASSFVAGVSNEQFF. DNA for the CDR3: TGTGCCAGCAGCTTCGTCGCGGGAGTCTCTAATGAGCAGTTCTTC. The full variable domain, rest sourced from reference TRBV7-3 and TRBJ2-1, is GAGVSQTPSNKVTEKGKYVELRCDPISGHTALYWYRQSLGQGPEFLIYFQGTGAADDSGLPNDRFFAVRPEGSVSTLKIQRTERGDSAVYLCASSFVAGVSNEQFFGPGTRLTVL.

This clonotype was seen only a few times. This chain links TRBV15 with TRBJ2-5; the match to TRBD2 covers 7 bases. Trimming cost V 1 base and J 3 bases; bases outside gene matches: 5. Germline lookup yields CDR1 LNHNV and CDR2 YYDKDF (reference sequence). The CDR3 is 15 residues long. Here the CDR3 reads CATSRVSAGEETQYF. CDR3 nucleotides: TGTGCCACCAGCAGAGTCTCGGCGGGGGAAGAGACCCAGTACTTC.

This clonotype appeared a few times. V usage is TRBV7-9 and J usage is TRBJ2-3, with D possibly matching TRBD1 (6 bases). The V and J ends lost 5 bases and 0 bases respectively, with 18 bases between them. This CDR3 has 17 amino acids. Germline CDR1 SEHNR, CDR2 FQNEAQ (reference sequence). CDR3 in amino acids: CASSILRQDPSTDTQYF. In DNA form, the CDR3 reads TGTGCCAGCAGCATCCTACGACAGGACCCAAGCACAGATACGCAGTATTTT.

This clonotype was counted at least ten times. J is TRBJ1-2 and V is TRBV7-8; a weak D match, TRBD1 (6 bases). Deletions cut 1 base from V and 4 bases from J, with 13 bases between. The CDR3 sequence is 15 residues long. Looked up from germline, CDR1 is SGHVS and CDR2 is FQNEAQ. The CDR3 DNA sequence: TGTGCCAGCAGCTTAGTTGAATGGGGGGCCTATGGCTACACCTTC. Amino acids: CASSLVEWGAYGYTF.